This T cell receptor (beta chain) was recovered during a study of T cells in Graves' hyperthyroidism and ophthalmopathy. The overall study: Before any treatment, at initial diagnosis, peripheral blood was collected.

Notes on the study in general: The authors' 13 V-J model separated ophthalmopathy from stable hyperthyroidism.

Turning to this clonotype: Its antigen is undetermined.

Reasons for excluding patients were uncontrolled infection, other autoimmune disease, pregnancy or lactation. Diagnosis relied on clinical symptoms, serum thyroxine and TRAb, thyroid ultrasound and orbital computed tomography. Researchers amplified the TCR beta CDR3 regions from RNA transcripts. HTBI primers were employed in a first-round RT-PCR of the TCR CDR3. From the multiplex PCR reads, TCRdb called clonotypes with MiXCR, one entry per CDR3 protein. The profile covers hundreds of thousands of distinct CDR3 sequences, with roughly 14% appearing a single time and around 4.1% taken by the ten largest. This clonotype originated in a woman aged 40 to 55 with Graves' ophthalmopathy. Sequences were obtained from blood.

Written as DNA, the CDR3 is TGTGCCTGGAGTGAAATGGGACTCCATTGGGGGCAGTTCTTC. Protein: CAWSEMGLHWGQFF. The chain carries TRBV30 and TRBJ2-1, with D possibly matching TRBD2 (6 bases). Trimming removed 1 base from V and 12 bases from J, with 19 bases in between. CDR3 length equals 14 residues. The germline gives CDR1 GTSNPN, CDR2 SVGIG (reference sequence).